These 3 T cell receptor beta chains originate from one sample sequenced in a study of OX40 agonist ivuxolimab in advanced cancers. Produced via immunoSEQ multiplex PCR; TCRdb's table is partial and in-frame only. Of over 20,000 clones in the sample, roughly 73% were seen once. The sample consisted of CD4+ or CD8+ T cells sorted from blood, taken in a trial of the OX40 agonist ivuxolimab. The receptors shown here come from an adult with an advanced solid tumor such as melanoma, head and neck, liver or kidney cancer.

The chain employs TRBV6-6 and TRBJ2-1; the D is unclear. The V and J ends lost 8 bases and 7 bases respectively, with 12 bases between them. The germline V gene encodes CDR1 MNHNY and CDR2 SVGAGI (reference sequence). CDR3 length: 12 residues. The CDR3 nucleotides are TGTGCCAGCTACCAGTCTAGGAATGAGCAGTTCTTC. Amino acid sequence: CASYQSRNEQFF.

The chain links TRBV28 to TRBJ1-2; a weak D match, TRBD1 (6 bases). Between the trimmed V and J ends, which lost 8 bases and 6 bases, there was a span of 10 bases. CDR1 and CDR2 from the germline V gene are MDHEN and SYDVKM. This CDR3 contains 11 residues. CDR3 protein: CASGTTNGYTF. The DNA of the CDR3 is TGTGCCAGCGGGACAACTAATGGCTACACCTTC.

The chain joins TRBV5-4 to TRBJ2-1, with a tentative D call TRBD1 (5 bases). The CDR3 contains 15 residues. The germline gives CDR1 SGHNT, CDR2 YYREEE (reference sequence). The ends were cut back, 2 bases at V and 2 bases at J, with 11 bases in the middle. The CDR3 region has the DNA TGTGCCAGCAGCTTTAGCCAGGGCACCTACAATGAGCAGTTCTTC. Its translation: CASSFSQGTYNEQFF.